The present T cell receptor (beta chain) was sequenced within a study of early T cells in non-severe SARS-CoV-2 infection. Overall study context: Investigators sequenced bulk RNA drawn from unsorted whole blood, and chains remained unpaired.

Researchers attached unique molecular identifiers to individual cDNA molecules. One entry per CDR3 protein results from TCRdb running MiXCR on the 5' RACE reads. The profile covers approximately 76,000 distinct CDR3 sequences, with approximately 10% appearing a single time and 4.7% taken by the ten largest. Trimming cost V 6 bases and J 5 bases, with 13 bases left between them. The CDR3 contains 13 residues. The table lists this clonotype with many counts. Antigen specificity is unknown. Study conclusions and caveats: Reliance on VDJdb matching favored anti-spike CD8 responses; private and CD4 specificities were missed.

The TCR sequence derives from an adult who was a healthcare worker with PCR-confirmed SARS-CoV-2 infection or an uninfected control (not recorded which). Sequenced: whole blood. This chain joins TRBV12-3 or TRBV12-4 and TRBJ1-2; possibly TRBD1 for D (6 bases). CDR3 sequence (DNA): TGTGCCAGCAGGGGGAGGACAGATTATGGCTACACCTTC. Translating it yields CASRGRTDYGYTF.